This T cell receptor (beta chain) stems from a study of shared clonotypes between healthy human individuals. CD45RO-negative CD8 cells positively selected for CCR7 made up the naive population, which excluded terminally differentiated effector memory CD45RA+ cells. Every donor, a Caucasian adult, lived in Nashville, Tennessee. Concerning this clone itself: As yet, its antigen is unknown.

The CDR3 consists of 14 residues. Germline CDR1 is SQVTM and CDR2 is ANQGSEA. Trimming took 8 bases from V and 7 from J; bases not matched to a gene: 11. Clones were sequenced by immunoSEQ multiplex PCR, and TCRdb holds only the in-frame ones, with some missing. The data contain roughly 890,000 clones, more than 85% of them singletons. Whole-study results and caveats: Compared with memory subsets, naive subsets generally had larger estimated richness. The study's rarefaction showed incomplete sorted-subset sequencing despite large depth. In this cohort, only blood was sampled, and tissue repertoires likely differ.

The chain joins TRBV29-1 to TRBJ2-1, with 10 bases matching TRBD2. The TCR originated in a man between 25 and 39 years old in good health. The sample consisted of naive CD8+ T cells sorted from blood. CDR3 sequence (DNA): TGCAGCCCTCTTCTAGCGGGAGATGAAAATGAGCAGTTCTTC. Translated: CSPLLAGDENEQFF.